The 9 T cell receptor beta chains below come from one sample, sequenced in a study. TCRdb reprocessed the RT-PCR reads with MiXCR, giving one entry per CDR3 protein. The sample comprises 650,000 to 800,000 distinct CDR3 sequences, 13% to 15% of which are singletons, and about 3.6% rests with the top ten. Material: memory CD4+ T cells from blood. These receptors were obtained from a female donor in good health, serving as a healthy control.

This clonotype was counted many times. This chain links TRBV9 with TRBJ2-3; D is possibly TRBD1 (5 bases). CDR3 length: 15 amino acids. CDR1 is SGDLS, CDR2 YYNGEE, per germline. Trimming removed 1 base from V and 6 bases from J, with 15 bases in between. DNA of the CDR3: TGTGCCAGCAGCGTAACAGACAGACCTGCGGATACGCAGTATTTT. Its translation is CASSVTDRPADTQYF.

This clonotype has at least ten counts. The chain has TRBV12-5 and TRBJ1-1; 7 bases match TRBD1. The J segment lost 3 bases and the V segment lost 6 bases, leaving 10 bases of the junction unmatched. Looked up from germline, CDR1 is LGHNT and CDR2 is FRNRAP. The CDR3 spans 15 residues. CDR3 nucleotide sequence: TGTGCTAGTGGACCGGGACAGCCTGGGTACACTGAAGCTTTCTTT. Protein product: CASGPGQPGYTEAFF.

This clonotype was seen repeatedly, ten times or more. The chain employs TRBV7-2 and TRBJ1-5; unclear D gene. The germline gives CDR1 SGHTA, CDR2 FQGNSA. The CDR3 is made up of 13 amino acids. Trimming cost V 1 base and J 2 bases, with 3 bases left between them. The CDR3 loop reads CASSLGRNQPQHF. CDR3 nucleotides: TGTGCCAGCAGCTTAGGCCGCAATCAGCCCCAGCATTTT.

This clonotype was picked up a small number of times. The chain recombines TRBV20-1 with TRBJ2-5, with a tentative D call TRBD2 (5 bases). The CDR3 length is 12 residues. The germline V gene encodes CDR1 DFQATT and CDR2 SNEGSKA (reference sequence). The CDR3 reads CIPSGLGETQYF. The CDR3 DNA is TGCATCCCCTCGGGGTTGGGAGAGACCCAGTACTTC.

The chain is built from TRBV24-1 and TRBJ1-1, with D perhaps matching TRBD1 (6 bases). CDR3 length: 12 residues. Germline loops: CDR1 KGHDR, CDR2 SFDVKD. Trimming stripped 9 bases from V and 4 bases from J, with 11 bases between. CDR3 residues: CATRQGGTEAFF. CDR3 DNA sequence: TGTGCCACCCGACAAGGGGGCACTGAAGCTTTCTTT.

This clonotype showed up many times. This chain connects TRBV29-1 to TRBJ2-4, with a weak D call TRBD1 (5 bases). Trimming left V 4 bases short and J 3 bases short, with 7 bases between. The CDR3 is 12 residues long. Germline assignment: CDR1 SQVTM and CDR2 ANQGSEA. This chain's CDR3 is CSVVRDKNIQYF. In DNA form, the CDR3 reads TGCAGCGTTGTCAGGGACAAAAACATTCAGTACTTC.

This rearrangement joins TRBV10-2 to TRBJ2-3, with 11 positions matching TRBD2. The CDR3 is 15 residues long. The germline V gene has CDR1 WSHSY and CDR2 SAAADI. The ends lost 8 bases at V and 0 bases at J; junction bases unmatched: 4. Written as DNA, the CDR3 is TGCGCCAGCGGGGGACTAGCGGATAGCACAGATACGCAGTATTTT. Its translation is CASGGLADSTDTQYF.

In this sample, this clonotype turned up a few times. The V gene is TRBV5-1, the J gene TRBJ1-4; 10 positions agree with TRBD1. The V segment lost 4 bases and the J segment 6 bases; nucleotides outside the gene matches: 6. This CDR3 region has 15 residues. Germline-derived CDR1 and CDR2 are SGHRS and YFSETQ. The CDR3, as DNA: TGCGCCAGCAGCGTAGCCGGGACAGGGGATGAAAAACTGTTTTTT. Translating gives CASSVAGTGDEKLFF.

J is TRBJ1-5 and V is TRBV6-2 or TRBV6-3, with TRBD1 as a possible D gene (6 bases). Looked up from germline, CDR1 is MNHEY and CDR2 is SVGEGT. The CDR3 totals 14 residues. The V gene lost 7 bases and the J gene lost 4 bases, with 14 bases spanning the gap. The CDR3 protein is CASNGGGPNQPQHF. CDR3 DNA sequence: TGTGCCAGCAACGGGGGGGGCCCAAATCAGCCCCAGCATTTT.